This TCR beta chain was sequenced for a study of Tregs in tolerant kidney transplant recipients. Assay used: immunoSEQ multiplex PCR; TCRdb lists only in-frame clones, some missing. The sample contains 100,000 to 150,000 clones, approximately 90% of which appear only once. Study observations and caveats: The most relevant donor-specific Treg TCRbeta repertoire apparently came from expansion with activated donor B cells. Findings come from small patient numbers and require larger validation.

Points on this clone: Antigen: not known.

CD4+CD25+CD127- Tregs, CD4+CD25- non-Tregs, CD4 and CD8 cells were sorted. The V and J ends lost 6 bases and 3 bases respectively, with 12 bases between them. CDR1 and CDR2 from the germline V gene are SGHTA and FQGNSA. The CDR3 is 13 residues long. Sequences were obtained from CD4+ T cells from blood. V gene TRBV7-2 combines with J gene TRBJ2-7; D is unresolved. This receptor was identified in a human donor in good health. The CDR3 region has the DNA TGTGCCAGCAGTCCTCAGAACAGCTACGAGCAGTACTTC. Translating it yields CASSPQNSYEQYF.